This paragraph reports one T cell receptor beta chain. The data originate from a study of control samples from healthy donors and cancer patients. The table came from immunoSEQ multiplex PCR; TCRdb's copy has only in-frame clones and leaves some out. The table records about 94,000 clones, just over 90% of them present only once. The CDR3 covers 16 residues. V lost 5 bases to trimming and J lost 3 bases, with 19 bases between them. The germline V gene encodes CDR1 LNHDA and CDR2 SQIVND (reference sequence). The chain joins TRBV19 to TRBJ1-1, with D perhaps TRBD1 (5 bases). Source material: blood. This TCR was recovered from a young woman in good health. The CDR3 loop reads CASSPGPRTLDTEAFF. Here the CDR3 DNA reads TGTGCCAGTAGTCCAGGGCCCCGGACGCTAGACACTGAAGCTTTCTTT.